This TCR beta chain originates from a study of CD8+ T cells in alopecia areata. As for the study in general: Treated patients were given oral tofacitinib, which was dosed at 5 to 10 mg twice daily. It was 6 to 18 months of tofacitinib, and then there were 6 months off drug.

RNA extraction was followed by reverse transcription into cDNA, which acted as the sequencing template. Some clones are missing from TCRdb's copy, which holds only in-frame ones; the method was immunoSEQ multiplex PCR. Among 150,000 or so clones listed, 87% were seen once. As regards this clone: The antigen remains unidentified.

Punch biopsies of lesional scalp, plus peripheral blood, were taken from alopecia areata patients. Study-level findings and limits: Mice showed clearer TCR sharing than patients did, a gap that was possibly HLA-related.

The CDR3 spans 12 residues. CDR1 is SQVTM, CDR2 ANQGSEA, per germline. V shed 4 bases and J 4 bases; nucleotides not matched to a gene: 4. The TCR sequence derives from a human donor with alopecia areata. Sequences were derived from CD8+ T cells sorted from blood, sampled at week 0. This chain connects TRBV29-1 to TRBJ2-7; 7 bases fit TRBD2. CDR3 DNA: TGCAGCGTTGCCGGGGAGGGGTACGAGCAGTACTTC. It specifies CSVAGEGYEQYF.